The rows below give T cell receptor beta chains drawn from one sample of a study of blood T cell repertoires in COVID-19. Libraries were prepared by immunoSEQ multiplex PCR; TCRdb keeps only in-frame clonotypes and omits some of them. Among around 200,000 clones listed, about 88% were seen once. The specimen was peripheral blood. Every receptor here comes from a young man with active or convalescent COVID-19. Both conserved end residues are part of each CDR3. The D gene is left open where the match is weak. Clone size, where shown, is once, few, many, or a class for clones that have expanded.

J: TRBJ2-1
size: -
V: TRBV7-2
D: -
DNA: TGTGCCAGCAGCTTATTTCCGGCTAGTAATGAGCAGTTCTTC
CDR3: CASSLFPASNEQFF

J: TRBJ2-5
size: -
V: TRBV5-1
D: -
DNA: TGCGCCAGCAGCTTGTTAGTTAGCGGAGAGGGGACCCAGTACTTC
CDR3: CASSLLVSGEGTQYF

J: TRBJ2-1
size: -
V: TRBV4-2
D: TRBD2
DNA: TGTGCCAGCAGCCCGACTAGCGGGCACTACAATGAGCAGTTCTTC
CDR3: CASSPTSGHYNEQFF

J: TRBJ2-3
size: -
V: TRBV15
D: TRBD1
DNA: TGTGCCACCAGTCGAGGGGGGACAGGGGCCGATACGCAGTATTTT
CDR3: CATSRGGTGADTQYF

J: TRBJ1-1
size: -
V: TRBV6-5
D: TRBD1
DNA: TGTGCCAGCAGTCGAGGACAGGGAAACACTGAAGCTTTCTTT
CDR3: CASSRGQGNTEAFF

J: TRBJ2-7
size: -
V: TRBV3-1/TRBV3-2
D: -
DNA: TGTGCCAGCAGCTACGACAGAGACTCCTACGAGCAGTACTTC
CDR3: CASSYDRDSYEQYF

J: TRBJ1-5
size: once
V: TRBV28
D: -
DNA: TGTGCCACGGAGTCCTCGAGCAATCAGCCCCAGCATTTT
CDR3: CATESSSNQPQHF

J: TRBJ1-6
size: -
V: TRBV2
D: TRBD1
DNA: TGTGCCACCCATCTGGACAGGGCTGTTTCACCCCTCCACTTT
CDR3: CATHLDRAVSPLHF

J: TRBJ1-2
size: few
V: TRBV7-9
D: -
DNA: TGTGCCAGCAGCCACGGGACAACTAACTATGGCTACACCTTC
CDR3: CASSHGTTNYGYTF

J: TRBJ2-3
size: -
V: TRBV14
D: -
DNA: TGTGCCAGCAGCCCTCAGGAGGGGACAGATACGCAGTATTTT
CDR3: CASSPQEGTDTQYF

J: TRBJ1-2
size: -
V: TRBV21-1
D: -
DNA: TGTGCCAGCAGCAAGCACTCCGGGACAGGGGTGGATGGCTACACCTTC
CDR3: CASSKHSGTGVDGYTF

J: TRBJ1-6
size: -
V: TRBV13
D: -
DNA: TGTGCCAGCAGCCTCGGGACCTATAATTCACCCCTCCACTTT
CDR3: CASSLGTYNSPLHF

J: TRBJ2-3
size: -
V: TRBV7-2
D: -
DNA: TGTGCCAGCAGCTTAGGAGGCACGGGAAATACAGATACGCAGTATTTT
CDR3: CASSLGGTGNTDTQYF

J: TRBJ1-1
size: -
V: TRBV11-2
D: -
DNA: TGTGCCAGCAGCCCAGGGGAGGGTAGCACTGAAGCTTTCTTT
CDR3: CASSPGEGSTEAFF

J: TRBJ1-2
size: -
V: TRBV4-3
D: -
DNA: TGCGCCAGCAGCCGTGGCCGGGACAAGATGAGTAGCTACACCTTC
CDR3: CASSRGRDKMSSYTF

J: TRBJ1-3
size: -
V: TRBV19
D: -
DNA: TGTGCCAGTAGTTCCCGGGGTACTGGAAACACCATATATTTT
CDR3: CASSSRGTGNTIYF

J: TRBJ1-5
size: -
V: TRBV27
D: TRBD1
DNA: TGTGCCAGCAGTCCCGACAGGGACCAGCCCCAGCATTTT
CDR3: CASSPDRDQPQHF

J: TRBJ1-1
size: -
V: TRBV6-5
D: -
DNA: TGTGCCAGCGGGGAGACAGGAGTGAACACTGAAGCTTTCTTT
CDR3: CASGETGVNTEAFF

J: TRBJ1-1
size: -
V: TRBV19
D: -
DNA: TGTGCCAGTAGTATTACGTGGGGCGGCTGGACTGAAGCTTTCTTT
CDR3: CASSITWGGWTEAFF

J: TRBJ2-1
size: -
V: TRBV11-2
D: TRBD2
DNA: TGTGCCAGCAGCTTAATGTCTAGCGGGAGTAGGGTAAATGAGCAGTTCTTC
CDR3: CASSLMSSGSRVNEQFF

J: TRBJ2-7
size: once
V: TRBV5-5
D: TRBD1
DNA: TGTGCCAGCAGCTTCGCGACAGGGACCTACGAGCAGTACTTC
CDR3: CASSFATGTYEQYF

J: TRBJ2-1
size: -
V: TRBV5-4
D: -
DNA: TGTGCCAGCAGGCTCCCTTCACGAAATGAGGAGCAGTTCTTC
CDR3: CASRLPSRNEEQFF

J: TRBJ1-1
size: few
V: TRBV2
D: TRBD1
DNA: TGTGCCAGCAGCGGACAGGGTAACACTGAAGCTTTCTTT
CDR3: CASSGQGNTEAFF

J: TRBJ2-7
size: -
V: TRBV10-3
D: TRBD1
DNA: TGTGCCAGCAATCCGGGACAGGGTCCCTACGAGCAGTACTTC
CDR3: CASNPGQGPYEQYF

J: TRBJ1-1
size: once
V: TRBV29-1
D: TRBD1
DNA: TGCAGCGTTTCTTTGGGGGCACAGGGGGCCGGTGAAGCTTTCTTT
CDR3: CSVSLGAQGAGEAFF

J: TRBJ2-6
size: -
V: TRBV30
D: TRBD1
DNA: TGTGCCTGGAGTTATTCCAGGGGGCTTTCCAGGTCTGGGGCCAACGTCCTGACTTTC
CDR3: CAWSYSRGLSRSGANVLTF

J: TRBJ2-7
size: -
V: TRBV19
D: TRBD2
DNA: TGTGCCAGTAGTCGGACTAGCGGGAGTCCCCACGAGCAGTACTTC
CDR3: CASSRTSGSPHEQYF

J: TRBJ1-1
size: -
V: TRBV5-1
D: TRBD1
DNA: TGCGCCAGCAGCTTGTCCAGGGGGGTCCCTGAAGCTTTCTTT
CDR3: CASSLSRGVPEAFF